Sequencing of this T cell receptor (beta chain) was carried out in a study of blood T cell repertoires in COVID-19. Study summary: From T cells, B-cell-depleted T cells, or PBMCs came the material, which was cDNA or gDNA.

Produced via immunoSEQ multiplex PCR; TCRdb's table is partial and in-frame only. The sample has 300,000 or so clones, more than 70% seen once. Per germline, CDR1 MNHEY and CDR2 SMNVEV (reference sequence). The CDR3 sequence is 14 residues long. The V gene lost 2 bases and the J gene lost 7 bases, with 14 bases spanning the gap. The genes are TRBV27 and TRBJ1-2; tentatively, D is TRBD1 (6 bases). The receptor was derived from a woman in her fifties or sixties with acute or convalescent COVID-19. The sequenced sample was peripheral blood. CDR3 DNA sequence: TGTGCCAGCAGTTTAGCGGGGGGGCGTACTGGCTACACCTTC. Protein sequence: CASSLAGGRTGYTF.